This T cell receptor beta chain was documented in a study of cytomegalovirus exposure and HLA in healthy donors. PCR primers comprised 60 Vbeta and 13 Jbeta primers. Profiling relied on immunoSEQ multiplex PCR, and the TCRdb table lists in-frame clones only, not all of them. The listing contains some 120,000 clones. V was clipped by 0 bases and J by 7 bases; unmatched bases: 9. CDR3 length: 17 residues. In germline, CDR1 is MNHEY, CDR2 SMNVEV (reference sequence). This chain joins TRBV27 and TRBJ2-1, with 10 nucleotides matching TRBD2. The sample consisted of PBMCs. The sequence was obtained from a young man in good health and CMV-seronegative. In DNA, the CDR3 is TGTGCCAGCAGTTTATCTGGTAGCGGGGGGCCGGGGAATGAGCAGTTCTTC. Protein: CASSLSGSGGPGNEQFF.